These 19 T cell receptor beta chains originate from one sample sequenced in a study of blood T cell repertoires in COVID-19. The protocol was immunoSEQ multiplex PCR, while the TCRdb copy is restricted to in-frame clones and leaves out a portion. In the table there are approximately 250,000 clones, 84% of which are singletons. The sample taken for sequencing was peripheral blood. The receptors stem from a woman aged 40 to 49 who had recovered from COVID-19.

V and J are TRBV9 and TRBJ2-3; 8 nucleotides line up with TRBD1. The J segment lost 4 bases and the V segment lost 2 bases, leaving 6 bases of the junction unmatched. The length of the CDR3 is 15 residues. Germline values: CDR1 SGDLS, CDR2 YYNGEE. CDR3 DNA sequence: TGTGCCAGCAGCGTCGACAGGGGTAGCCCAGATACGCAGTATTTT. Encoded protein: CASSVDRGSPDTQYF. The entire variable domain, with the rest obtained from reference TRBV9 and TRBJ2-3, is as follows: DSGVTQTPKHLITATGQRVTLRCSPRSGDLSVYWYQQSLDQGLQFLIQYYNGEERAKGNILERFSAQQFPDLHSELNLSSLELGDSALYFCASSVDRGSPDTQYFGPGTRLTVL.

The chain combines TRBV19 with TRBJ2-5; 7 nucleotides match TRBD1. The CDR3 consists of 14 residues. V shed 6 bases and J 4 bases; nucleotides not matched to a gene: 8. CDR1 and CDR2 from the germline V gene are LNHDA and SQIVND (reference sequence). The CDR3 DNA sequence: TGTGCCAGTAGCACCGGGACAGTAGGAGAGACCCAGTACTTC. It encodes CASSTGTVGETQYF.

V usage is TRBV5-4 and J usage is TRBJ2-7, with D possibly being TRBD1 (5 bases). The germline V and J ends were trimmed by 0 bases and 5 bases, with 15 bases remaining between them. Germline CDR1 is SGHNT and CDR2 is YYREEE (reference sequence). CDR3 length: 15 residues. The CDR3: CASSLASGQTHEQYF. The CDR3 DNA is TGTGCCAGCAGCTTGGCTTCAGGACAAACACACGAGCAGTACTTC.

This chain joins TRBV5-1 and TRBJ1-6, with TRBD1 as a possible D gene (6 bases). This CDR3 spans 16 amino acids. Germline V lookup: CDR1 SGHRS, CDR2 YFSETQ. Trimming cost V 4 bases and J 5 bases, with 16 bases left between them. In DNA, the CDR3 is TGCGCCAGCAGCGTGATGTTAGGGGGGGATAATTCACCCCTCCACTTT. Translating gives CASSVMLGGDNSPLHF. The variable domain in full, completed from reference TRBV5-1 and TRBJ1-6, reads KAGVTQTPRYLIKTRGQQVTLSCSPISGHRSVSWYQQTPGQGLQFLFEYFSETQRNKGNFPGRFSGRQFSNSRSEMNVSTLELGDSALYLCASSVMLGGDNSPLHFGNGTRLTVT.

The V call is TRBV5-1, the J call TRBJ1-4; D remains ambiguous. Trimming took off 4 bases at V and 1 base at J, with 11 bases between the two ends. The CDR3 has 15 residues. Germline V CDR1 and CDR2: SGHRS, YFSETQ. The DNA of the CDR3 is TGCGCCAGCAGCCCGGTGACGGGAACTAATGAAAAACTGTTTTTT. Protein: CASSPVTGTNEKLFF.

The rearrangement uses TRBV15 and TRBJ1-1; D unresolved. Looked up from germline, CDR1 is LNHNV and CDR2 is YYDKDF (reference sequence). Trimming shortened V by 5 bases and J by 2 bases, and 12 bases separated the two germline ends. The CDR3 is made up of 14 amino acids. CDR3 sequence (DNA): TGTGCCACCAGCTCGGGGAGCTCCAACACTGAAGCTTTCTTT. It codes for CATSSGSSNTEAFF.

The gene calls are TRBV7-8 and TRBJ1-2; D not certain. The CDR3 is made up of 15 amino acids. The V gene lost 5 bases and the J gene lost 0 bases, with 13 bases spanning the gap. CDR1 and CDR2 from the germline V gene are SGHVS and FQNEAQ. The CDR3 sequence: CASSPSLQANYGYTF. The CDR3 DNA reads TGTGCCAGCAGCCCGTCGCTTCAGGCTAACTATGGCTACACCTTC.

In this sample, this clone turned up a few times. The chain has TRBV19 and TRBJ1-2; 9 positions agree with TRBD1. CDR1 LNHDA and CDR2 SQIVND come from the germline V gene (reference sequence). The CDR3 is made up of 13 amino acids. After removal of 5 bases from V and 5 bases from J, the junction contained 3 bases not matched to a gene. The CDR3 DNA follows: TGTGCCAGTAGTCCCGGGACAGGGTATGGCTACACCTTC. Amino acid sequence: CASSPGTGYGYTF.

The rearrangement uses TRBV12-5 and TRBJ1-5, with D tentatively TRBD1 (6 bases). Trimming stripped 0 bases from V and 0 bases from J, with 9 bases between. Germline V gene data show CDR1 as LGHNT and CDR2 as FRNRAP. CDR3 size: 16 residues. CDR3 residues: CASGLVTGYSNQPQHF. The DNA for the CDR3 is TGTGCTAGTGGTTTGGTAACAGGGTATAGCAATCAGCCCCAGCATTTT.

The V and J genes are TRBV19 and TRBJ2-5; D is undetermined. Trimming stripped 4 bases from V and 0 bases from J, with 9 bases between. The CDR3 consists of 14 residues. The V gene's germline CDR1 is LNHDA and CDR2 SQIVND (reference sequence). CDR3 amino acids: CASSSLQNQETQYF. CDR3 sequence (DNA): TGTGCCAGTAGTAGTCTGCAGAACCAAGAGACCCAGTACTTC.

The rearrangement joins TRBV16 to TRBJ1-2, with 7 nucleotides matching TRBD1. The germline gives CDR1 KGHSY, CDR2 FQNENV. The CDR3 is 14 amino acids. With V trimmed by 2 bases and J by 9 bases, 9 bases remained unmatched. As DNA, the CDR3 is TGTGCCAGCAGCCAACCGACAGGGATAGTGAGCTACACCTTC. Translated, it gives CASSQPTGIVSYTF.

The chain joins TRBV7-3 to TRBJ1-1; D uncertain. The length of the CDR3 is 13 residues. V was clipped by 5 bases and J by 7 bases, with 14 bases between them. Germline assignment: CDR1 SGHTA and CDR2 FQGTGA. CDR3 region: CASSTTPGIEAFF. The CDR3 nucleotides are TGTGCCAGCAGCACCACCCCGGGGATTGAAGCTTTCTTT.

The J gene is TRBJ1-5, the V gene TRBV30; no definite D call. The CDR3 spans 14 residues. CDR1 and CDR2 from the germline V gene are GTSNPN and SVGIG (reference sequence). Trimming removed 3 bases from V and 4 bases from J, with 13 bases in between. The CDR3 region is CAWSEPGLNQPQHF. DNA of the CDR3: TGTGCCTGGAGCGAACCGGGGTTAAATCAGCCCCAGCATTTT. The variable domain in full, completed from reference TRBV30 and TRBJ1-5, reads SQTIHQWPATLVQPVGSPLSLECTVEGTSNPNLYWYRQAAGRGLQLLFYSVGIGQISSEVPQNLSASRPQDRQFILSSKKLLLSDSGFYLCAWSEPGLNQPQHFGDGTRLSIL.

The genes are TRBV28 and TRBJ1-2; D is unclear. V was clipped by 1 base and J by 2 bases, with 8 bases between them. CDR1 and CDR2 from the germline V gene are MDHEN and SYDVKM. The CDR3 runs 14 residues. CDR3 sequence reads: CASSLFAGNYGYTF. The CDR3 DNA is TGTGCCAGCAGTTTATTTGCAGGAAACTATGGCTACACCTTC.

The V gene is TRBV30, the J gene TRBJ2-2, with D maybe TRBD2 (6 bases). The CDR3 contains 16 residues. Germline loops: CDR1 GTSNPN, CDR2 SVGIG (reference sequence). Trimming cost V 3 bases and J 1 base, with 15 bases left between them. In nucleotides, the CDR3 is TGTGCCTGGAGAAGTGGGGGGACGGTGAACACCGGGGAGCTGTTTTTT. Translating gives CAWRSGGTVNTGELFF.

The V call is TRBV12-3 or TRBV12-4, the J call TRBJ1-2; D is unresolved. The CDR3 contains 13 residues. V dropped 11 bases and J dropped 1 base, with 14 bases sitting between them. As DNA, the CDR3 is TGTGCCGCCTCAGGCGCCGTTAACTATGGCTACACCTTC. Protein sequence: CAASGAVNYGYTF.

This sequence joins TRBV11-2 and TRBJ2-3; 13 nucleotides line up with TRBD2. The germline gives CDR1 SGHAT, CDR2 FQNNGV. J gave up 10 bases and V 2 bases, and 9 bases lay outside the gene matches. There are 16 residues in the CDR3. In nucleotides, the CDR3 is TGTGCCAGCAGCTTACCTGGACTAGCGGGGGTAGAAGCGCAGTATTTT. Translating it yields CASSLPGLAGVEAQYF.

The CDR3 nucleotides are TGCGCCAGCAGCTTGGGACAGGGGTGGTTAGAAGAGACCCAGTACTTC. This translates into CASSLGQGWLEETQYF. This sequence joins TRBV5-1 and TRBJ2-5; 8 bases agree with TRBD1. V was pared by 0 bases and J by 3 bases, with 7 bases of the junction left unmatched. CDR1 and CDR2 from the germline V gene are SGHRS and YFSETQ. The CDR3 has 16 residues.

The V call is TRBV27, the J call TRBJ1-1; D perhaps matches TRBD1 (5 bases). Per the germline V gene, CDR1 is MNHEY and CDR2 is SMNVEV (reference sequence). The V end was cut by 2 bases, the J end by 1 base, with 14 bases between. The CDR3 runs to 16 residues. Written as DNA, the CDR3 is TGTGCCAGCAGTTTAAGGGTACAGGCGTCGAACACTGAAGCTTTCTTT. Encoded protein: CASSLRVQASNTEAFF.